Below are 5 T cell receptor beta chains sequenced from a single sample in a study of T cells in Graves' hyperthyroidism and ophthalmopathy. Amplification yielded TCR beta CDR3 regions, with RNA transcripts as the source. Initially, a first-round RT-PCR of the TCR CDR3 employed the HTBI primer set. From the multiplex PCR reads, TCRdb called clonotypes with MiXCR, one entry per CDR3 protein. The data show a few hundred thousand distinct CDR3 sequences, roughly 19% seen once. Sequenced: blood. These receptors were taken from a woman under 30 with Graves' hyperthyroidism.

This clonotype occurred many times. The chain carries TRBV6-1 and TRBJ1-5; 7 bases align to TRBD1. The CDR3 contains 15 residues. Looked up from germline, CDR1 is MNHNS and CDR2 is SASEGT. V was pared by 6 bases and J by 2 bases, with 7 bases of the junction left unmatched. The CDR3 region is CASRPRQGGNQPQHF. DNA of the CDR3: TGTGCCAGCAGACCAAGACAGGGCGGCAATCAGCCCCAGCATTTT.

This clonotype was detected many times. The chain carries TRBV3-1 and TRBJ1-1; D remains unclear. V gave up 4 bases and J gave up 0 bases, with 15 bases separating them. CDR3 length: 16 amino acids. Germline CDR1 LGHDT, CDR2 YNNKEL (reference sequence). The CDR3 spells CASSPLRLVMNTEAFF. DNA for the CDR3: TGTGCCAGCAGCCCACTCCGACTCGTAATGAACACTGAAGCTTTCTTT.

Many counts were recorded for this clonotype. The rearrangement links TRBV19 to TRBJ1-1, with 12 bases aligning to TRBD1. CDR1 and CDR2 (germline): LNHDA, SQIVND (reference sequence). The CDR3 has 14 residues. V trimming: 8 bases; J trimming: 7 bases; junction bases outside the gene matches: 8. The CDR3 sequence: CASGDRGQMGEAFF. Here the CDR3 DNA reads TGTGCCAGTGGGGACAGGGGGCAAATGGGTGAAGCTTTCTTT.

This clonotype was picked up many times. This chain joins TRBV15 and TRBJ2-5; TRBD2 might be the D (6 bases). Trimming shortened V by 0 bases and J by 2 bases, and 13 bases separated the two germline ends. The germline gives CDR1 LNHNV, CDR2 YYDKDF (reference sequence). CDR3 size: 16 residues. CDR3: CATSRDYAGLQETQYF. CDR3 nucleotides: TGTGCCACCAGCAGAGATTACGCGGGGCTTCAAGAGACCCAGTACTTC.

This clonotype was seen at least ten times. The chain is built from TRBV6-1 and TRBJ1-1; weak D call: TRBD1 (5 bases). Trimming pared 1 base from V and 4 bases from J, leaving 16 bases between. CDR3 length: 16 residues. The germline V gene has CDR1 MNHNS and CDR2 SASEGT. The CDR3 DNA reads TGTGCCAGCAGTGAAGAGTTATGGGGCTCGGGCACTGAAGCTTTCTTT. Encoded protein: CASSEELWGSGTEAFF.